This T cell receptor (beta chain) comes out of a study of T cells in Graves' hyperthyroidism and ophthalmopathy. Amplified TCR beta CDR3 regions derived from RNA transcripts. When the TCR CDR3 underwent first-round RT-PCR, the HTBI primer set was used. Using its own MiXCR run on the multiplex PCR reads, TCRdb lists one record per CDR3 protein. The sample includes fewer than 500,000 distinct CDR3 sequences, around 15% of them seen just once. From germline, CDR1 is DFQATT and CDR2 SNEGSKA (reference sequence). Trimming removed 0 bases at V and 0 bases at J, with 14 bases between. This CDR3 has 17 residues. Remarks on this clonotype: What it recognizes is unknown.

Uncontrolled infections, other autoimmune diseases, pregnancy or lactation led to exclusion of patients. Diagnoses rested on clinical symptoms, serum thyroxine and TRAb, thyroid ultrasound and orbital computed tomography. The study's findings and limits: Model predictions of ophthalmopathy came a median approximately 6.5 months before onset. In the blood, most expanded thyroid clonotypes above 0.001 appeared as well.

The sequencing input was blood. The gene calls are TRBV20-1 and TRBJ2-2, with D maybe TRBD2 (5 bases). The clonotype comes from a man between 18 and 35 years old with Graves' ophthalmopathy. In DNA, the CDR3 is TGCAGTGCTAGAGATCTAGCCAGAGGCGCGAACACCGGGGAGCTGTTTTTT. Translating it yields CSARDLARGANTGELFF.